The rows below give T cell receptor beta chains drawn from one sample of a study of shared clonotypes between healthy human individuals. Generated by immunoSEQ multiplex PCR, the TCRdb table keeps only in-frame clones and is missing some. The table includes around 640,000 clones, 95% to 96% detected once. Sequenced material: naive CD8+ T cells sorted from blood. The receptor source for this set is a woman in her twenties or thirties in good health. Both conserved end residues are part of each CDR3. The D gene is left open where the match is weak. Expanded clones are given a class, and other clones once, few, many or no size at all.

>once|TRBJ2-3|TRBV6-6|.
TGTGCCAGCAGTTATGAACAGTTCAGCACAGATACGCAGTATTTT
CASSYEQFSTDTQYF
>.|TRBJ2-5|TRBV5-5|TRBD1
TGTGCCAGCAGCTGGACAGGGGGCGGGGAGACCCAGTACTTC
CASSWTGGGETQYF
>.|TRBJ2-7|TRBV5-1|TRBD2
TGCGCCAGCAGCTTGGAAACAGCGGGAGTGTACGAGCAGTACTTC
CASSLETAGVYEQYF
>.|TRBJ2-7|TRBV5-5|.
TGTGCCAGCAGCTTTGGAATGGTCTACGAGCAGTACTTC
CASSFGMVYEQYF
>.|TRBJ2-7|TRBV27|TRBD2
TGTGCCAGCAGTTTATGGTCGGGACTAGCGTCCGAGCAGTACTTC
CASSLWSGLASEQYF
>.|TRBJ2-5|TRBV11-2|TRBD2
TGTGCCAGCAGCTACGGGCGGGAGGGCCAAGAGACCCAGTACTTC
CASSYGREGQETQYF
>.|TRBJ2-1|TRBV7-2|TRBD2
TGTGCCAGCAGCGAACTAGCGGGGTCATACAATGAGCAGTTCTTC
CASSELAGSYNEQFF
>.|TRBJ2-7|TRBV28|TRBD1
TGTGCCAGCAGAGAGGGGGCTCCCTACGAGCAGTACTTC
CASREGAPYEQYF
>.|TRBJ1-1|TRBV28|TRBD1
TGTGCCAGCAGTTTAGGGGGACAGGGGCCCACTGAAGCTTTCTTT
CASSLGGQGPTEAFF
>.|TRBJ2-3|TRBV27|TRBD2
TGTGCCAGCAGTTTTCGGGGGAGGGCCACAGATACGCAGTATTTT
CASSFRGRATDTQYF
>.|TRBJ1-5|TRBV19|TRBD1
TGTGCCAGTAGTCGACAGGGGGCCGGGGAGCAGCCCCAGCATTTT
CASSRQGAGEQPQHF
>.|TRBJ2-7|TRBV28|TRBD2
TGTGCCAGCAGTCTGGGACTAGCGGGAGGACCCCTCTACGAGCAGTACTTC
CASSLGLAGGPLYEQYF
>.|TRBJ2-7|TRBV10-3|TRBD1
TGTGCCATCAGTGACTCGAGACAGGGACCCTACGAGCAGTACTTC
CAISDSRQGPYEQYF
>once|TRBJ2-6|TRBV13|.
TGTGCCAGCCGGGACTTCTTCTCTGGGGCCAACGTCCTGACTTTC
CASRDFFSGANVLTF
>.|TRBJ2-7|TRBV28|.
TGTGCCAGCAGTTACTCACCGGGACTCCACTACGAGCAGTACTTC
CASSYSPGLHYEQYF
>.|TRBJ2-7|TRBV19|TRBD2
TGTGCCAGTAGTCCGACTAGCGCGAGCTCCTACGAGCAGTACTTC
CASSPTSASSYEQYF
>.|TRBJ2-1|TRBV10-3|TRBD1
TGTGCCATCAGTGCCTGGACAGGCGACAATGAGCAGTTCTTC
CAISAWTGDNEQFF
>.|TRBJ2-3|TRBV5-1|.
TGCGCCAGCAGCACCGGACTTACAGATACGCAGTATTTT
CASSTGLTDTQYF
>.|TRBJ2-7|TRBV6-5|.
TGTGCCAGCAGGCAGGGCAGGGTCGGCGAGCAGTACTTC
CASRQGRVGEQYF
>.|TRBJ2-2|TRBV29-1|.
TGCAGCGTTCCCTGGGGCAGGATGAACACCGGGGAGCTGTTTTTT
CSVPWGRMNTGELFF
>.|TRBJ2-7|TRBV6-5|TRBD2
TGTGCCAGCAGCCTGACTAGCGGGATCCACGAGCAGTACTTC
CASSLTSGIHEQYF
>.|TRBJ1-1|TRBV19|.
TGTGCCAGTAGTCCCAGCTCGAACACTGAAGCTTTCTTT
CASSPSSNTEAFF
>.|TRBJ2-2|TRBV28|.
TGTGCCAGCAGTCGGACCGGGGACACTAACACCGGGGAGCTGTTTTTT
CASSRTGDTNTGELFF
>.|TRBJ1-2|TRBV2|TRBD1
TGTGCCAGCAGCGACAACAGGGGCGCTACCTATGGCTACACCTTC
CASSDNRGATYGYTF
>.|TRBJ2-3|TRBV25-1|.
TGTGCCAGCAGTGAATATGGGGACCAGCAGGCCCCAGATACGCAGTATTTT
CASSEYGDQQAPDTQYF
>.|TRBJ1-1|TRBV30|TRBD1
TGTGCCTGGAGTGTGTTCACAGGGGTGAACACTGAAGCTTTCTTT
CAWSVFTGVNTEAFF
>.|TRBJ2-1|TRBV6-1|TRBD2
TGTGCCAGCAGTGAAAACGGACTAGCGGGTTCCAATGAGCAGTTCTTC
CASSENGLAGSNEQFF
>.|TRBJ2-1|TRBV2|.
TGTGCCAGCAGTGAAATGTCGGGTGAGCAGTTCTTC
CASSEMSGEQFF
>once|TRBJ2-3|TRBV6-5|.
TGTGCCAGCACCCTAGCAGATACGCAGTATTTT
CASTLADTQYF
>.|TRBJ2-1|TRBV27|.
TGTGCCATCGACCGACCGGGGCCTGAGCAGTTCTTC
CAIDRPGPEQFF
>.|TRBJ1-1|TRBV27|.
TGTGCCAGCAGAAAACTGAACCTGAACACTGAAGCTTTCTTT
CASRKLNLNTEAFF
>.|TRBJ2-7|TRBV7-9|.
TGTGCCAGCAGCTCTGAGACTCAGGTCGGATACGAGCAGTACTTC
CASSSETQVGYEQYF
>.|TRBJ1-1|TRBV6-1|.
TGTGCCAGCAGAGTAAGGGTTTATGACACTGAAGCTTTCTTT
CASRVRVYDTEAFF
>.|TRBJ2-2|TRBV4-1|.
TGCGCCAGCAGCCAAGTAGATCTAGCGGGACAGGACGGGGAGCTGTTTTTT
CASSQVDLAGQDGELFF
>.|TRBJ2-5|TRBV28|.
TGTGCCACCCGCCTCGACTCATCAAAAGAGACCCAGTACTTC
CATRLDSSKETQYF
>.|TRBJ2-1|TRBV7-9|TRBD2
TGTGCCAGCAGCCCGGTAGCGGGAGATAATGAGCAGTTCTTC
CASSPVAGDNEQFF
>.|TRBJ1-1|TRBV9|.
TGTGCCAGCAGCGTAGGGGTGGACACTGAAGCTTTCTTT
CASSVGVDTEAFF
>.|TRBJ2-7|TRBV27|.
TGTGCCAGCGGGCTGAGCTCCTACGAGCAGTACTTC
CASGLSSYEQYF
>.|TRBJ2-5|TRBV2|.
TGTGCCAGCAGTGGGGAGTCGACAGAGTTCCAAGAGACCCAGTACTTC
CASSGESTEFQETQYF
>.|TRBJ2-1|TRBV27|TRBD2
TGTGCCAGCAGTTCCCGGACTAGCGGTCATAATGAGCAGTTCTTC
CASSSRTSGHNEQFF
>once|TRBJ2-7|TRBV21-1|.
TGTGCCAGCAGCAAATTGGAGGGAGTGGGTCGCGAGCAGTACTTC
CASSKLEGVGREQYF
>.|TRBJ1-4|TRBV2|.
TGTGCCAGCAGGCTACAAGGGGAAAAACTGTTTTTT
CASRLQGEKLFF
>once|TRBJ2-5|TRBV27|.
TGTGCCAGCAGCCTCCTTGGGCCCCTCAAGACCCAGTACTTC
CASSLLGPLKTQYF
>.|TRBJ2-2|TRBV2|.
TGTGCCACCAATAATCTAGTCAAGGGCCCCACCGGGGAGCTGTTTTTT
CATNNLVKGPTGELFF
>.|TRBJ1-1|TRBV14|.
TGTGCCAGCAGCCTCTGGGGTACTGAAGCTTTCTTT
CASSLWGTEAFF
>.|TRBJ1-1|TRBV6-5|.
TGTGCCAGCAGTTACTCTTCAGGTCTGAACACTGAAGCTTTCTTT
CASSYSSGLNTEAFF
>.|TRBJ2-7|TRBV9|TRBD2
TGTGCCAGCAGCCTCACGGCAATAGCGGGAGGGCCGGATGAGCAGTACTTC
CASSLTAIAGGPDEQYF
>.|TRBJ2-2|TRBV2|TRBD2
TGTGCCAGCATCGGGGTAGCGGGCCGCACCGGGGAGCTGTTTTTT
CASIGVAGRTGELFF
>.|TRBJ2-5|TRBV7-6|TRBD2
TGTGCCAGCAGACCCACTAGCGGGGACGACCCCAAAGAGACCCAGTACTTC
CASRPTSGDDPKETQYF
>.|TRBJ2-7|TRBV28|.
TGTGCCAGCAGTTTAGGGACACAACACGAGCAGTACTTC
CASSLGTQHEQYF
>.|TRBJ1-1|TRBV11-2|.
TGTGCCAGCAGCGGTTACACTGAAGCTTTCTTT
CASSGYTEAFF
>.|TRBJ2-7|TRBV11-2|.
TGTGCCAGCAGCTACAGGACAGCGTCCTACGAGCAGTACTTC
CASSYRTASYEQYF
>.|TRBJ2-7|TRBV4-1|TRBD1
TGCGCCAGCAGCCAAGCCCCGATTAGGGGACAGTTTAACTACGAGCAGTACTTC
CASSQAPIRGQFNYEQYF
>.|TRBJ2-7|TRBV28|.
TGTGCCAGCAGTTTAGGGACTCCCCTCTACGAGCAGTACTTC
CASSLGTPLYEQYF
>.|TRBJ1-5|TRBV28|.
TGTGCCAGCAGTCTCAACTTTGGGAGATATAGCAATCAGCCCCAGCATTTT
CASSLNFGRYSNQPQHF
>.|TRBJ1-2|TRBV28|TRBD1
TGTGCCAGCAGTTCCGGACAGGGGATGTACTATGGCTACACCTTC
CASSSGQGMYYGYTF